This T cell receptor (beta chain) is from a study of blood T cell repertoires in COVID-19. TCRdb's copy holds only in-frame clones and misses some; the assay was immunoSEQ multiplex PCR. The table shows 170,000 or so clones, with about 86% occurring only once. Looked up from germline, CDR1 is MNHEY and CDR2 is SMNVEV (reference sequence). The V end lost 6 bases, the J end lost 5 bases, and 22 bases lay between the germline ends. The CDR3 totals 16 residues. This clone was seen a few times. The clonotype originates from a man aged 45 to 65 with active or convalescent COVID-19. Sequenced material: peripheral blood. The gene calls are TRBV27 and TRBJ2-5; tentative D call: TRBD2 (7 bases). As DNA, the CDR3 is TGTGCCAGCAGACATCCCCTCGGGGGGCAACGGGAGACCCAGTACTTC. Translating gives CASRHPLGGQRETQYF.